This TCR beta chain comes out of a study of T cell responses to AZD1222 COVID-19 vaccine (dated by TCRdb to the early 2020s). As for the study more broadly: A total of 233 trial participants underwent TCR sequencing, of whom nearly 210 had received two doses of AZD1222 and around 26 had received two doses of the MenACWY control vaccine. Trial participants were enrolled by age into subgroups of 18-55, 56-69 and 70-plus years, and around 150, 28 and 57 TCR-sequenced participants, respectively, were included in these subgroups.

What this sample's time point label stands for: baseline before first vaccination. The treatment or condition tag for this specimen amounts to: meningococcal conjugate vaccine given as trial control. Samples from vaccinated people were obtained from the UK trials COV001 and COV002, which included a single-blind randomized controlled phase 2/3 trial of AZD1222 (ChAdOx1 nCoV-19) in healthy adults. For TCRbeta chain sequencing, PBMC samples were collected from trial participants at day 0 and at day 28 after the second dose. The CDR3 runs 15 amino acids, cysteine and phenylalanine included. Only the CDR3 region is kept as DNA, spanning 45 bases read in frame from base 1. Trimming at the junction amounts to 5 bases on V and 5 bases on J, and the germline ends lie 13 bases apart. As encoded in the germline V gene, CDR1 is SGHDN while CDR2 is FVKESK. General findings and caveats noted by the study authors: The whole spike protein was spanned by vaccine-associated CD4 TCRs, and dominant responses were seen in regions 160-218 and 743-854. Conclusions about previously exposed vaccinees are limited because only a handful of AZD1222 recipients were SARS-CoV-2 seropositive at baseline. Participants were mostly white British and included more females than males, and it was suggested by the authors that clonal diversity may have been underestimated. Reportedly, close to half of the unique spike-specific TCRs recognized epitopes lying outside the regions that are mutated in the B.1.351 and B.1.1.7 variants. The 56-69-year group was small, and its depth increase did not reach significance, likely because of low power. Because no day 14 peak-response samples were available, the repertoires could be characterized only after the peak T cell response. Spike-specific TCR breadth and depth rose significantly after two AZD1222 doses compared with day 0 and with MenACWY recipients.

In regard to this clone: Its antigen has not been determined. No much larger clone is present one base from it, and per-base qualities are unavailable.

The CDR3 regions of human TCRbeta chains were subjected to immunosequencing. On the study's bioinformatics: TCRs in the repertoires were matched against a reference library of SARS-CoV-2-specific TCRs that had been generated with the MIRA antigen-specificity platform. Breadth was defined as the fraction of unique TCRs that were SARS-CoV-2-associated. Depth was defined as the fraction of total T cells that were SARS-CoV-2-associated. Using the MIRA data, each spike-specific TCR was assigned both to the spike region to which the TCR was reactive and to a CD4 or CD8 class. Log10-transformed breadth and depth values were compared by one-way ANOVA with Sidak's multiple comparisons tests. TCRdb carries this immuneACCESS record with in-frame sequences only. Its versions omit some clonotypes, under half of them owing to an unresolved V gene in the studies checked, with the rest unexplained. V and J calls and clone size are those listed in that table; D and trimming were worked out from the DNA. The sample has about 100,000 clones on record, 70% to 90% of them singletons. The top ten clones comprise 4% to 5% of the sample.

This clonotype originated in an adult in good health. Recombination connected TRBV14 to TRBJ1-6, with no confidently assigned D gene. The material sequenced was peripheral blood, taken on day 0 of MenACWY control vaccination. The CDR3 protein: CASSTQSPHNSPLHF. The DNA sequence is TGTGCCAGCAGCACCCAAAGTCCCCATAATTCACCCCTCCACTTT.